This T cell receptor (beta chain) came from a study of cytomegalovirus exposure and HLA in healthy donors. V lost 0 bases to trimming and J lost 0 bases, with 12 bases between them. CDR3 length: 17 amino acids. Germline V gives CDR1 KGHSY, CDR2 FQNENV. Vbeta (60) and Jbeta (13) primers were used in the PCR. Measured with immunoSEQ multiplex PCR; TCRdb has only the in-frame clones, and not every one. Of about 140,000 clones in the sample, 60% to 85% were seen once. The sequenced sample was PBMCs. The chain couples TRBV16 to TRBJ1-3; D ambiguous. This receptor was identified in a man aged 35 to 55 in good health and CMV-seropositive. CDR3 residues: CASSQSGRPSSGNTIYF. In DNA, the CDR3 is TGTGCCAGCAGCCAATCCGGGAGACCGAGCTCTGGAAACACCATATATTTT.